These 25 T cell receptor beta chains share one sample of origin, sequenced in a study of T cells in Graves' hyperthyroidism and ophthalmopathy. Authors of the study amplified TCR beta CDR3 regions from RNA transcripts. The study used the HTBI primer set for a first-round RT-PCR of the TCR CDR3. TCRdb passed the multiplex PCR reads through MiXCR, listing each CDR3 protein once. The table has some 600,000 distinct CDR3 sequences, approximately 14% seen once. The sample was blood. The receptors derive from a woman in her thirties with Graves' hyperthyroidism that later progressed to Graves' ophthalmopathy.

This clonotype was found many times. CDR3 coding DNA: TGTGCCAGCAGTGAGCTGGAGGGGGCCTCTCCTGCATATGGCTACACCTTC. It specifies CASSELEGASPAYGYTF. The chain carries TRBV6-1 and TRBJ1-2; 7 bases fit TRBD1. The CDR3 runs 17 residues. V dropped 3 bases and J dropped 5; count of bases not matched to a gene: 15. CDR1 is MNHNS and CDR2 is SASEGT in the germline V gene.

This clonotype was detected ten times or more. The chain joins TRBV28 to TRBJ2-5; possibly TRBD2 for D (5 bases). Germline lookup yields CDR1 MDHEN and CDR2 SYDVKM. Trimming shortened V by 9 bases and J by 5 bases, and 22 bases separated the two germline ends. The CDR3 has 15 residues. CDR3 sequence: CASKDNSANRETQYF. CDR3 coding DNA: TGTGCCAGTAAAGACAATAGCGCAAACCGGGAGACCCAGTACTTC.

Remarks on this clonotype: A read error may account for a junction end that differs from germline. V and J are TRBV6-2 or TRBV6-3 and TRBJ2-5, with D perhaps TRBD2 (5 bases). This CDR3 is built from 19 residues. Germline V gene sequence: CDR1 MNHEY, CDR2 SVGEGT. In DNA form, the CDR3 reads TGTACCAGCGGCGACGCCCCCCCAGCCTCTCCGGGCAAGAGGGAGACCCAGTACTTC. It is translated as CTSGDAPPASPGKRETQYF.

This clonotype was observed many times. The chain recombines TRBV5-1 with TRBJ2-1, with 14 bases aligning to TRBD2. The V gene end was trimmed by 4 bases and the J gene end by 4 bases; junction bases not matched to a gene: 10. Germline V gene sequence: CDR1 SGHRS, CDR2 YFSETQ. There are 18 residues in the CDR3. Written as DNA, the CDR3 is TGCGCCAGCAGCGGACTGGGACTAGCGGGAGTAGGATACAATGAGCAGTTCTTC. It codes for CASSGLGLAGVGYNEQFF.

Worth noting for this clonotype: A much larger clone differs by one base, so this may be a read error. This sequence joins TRBV20-1 and TRBJ1-5; D is ambiguous. The ends were cut back, 1 base at V and 0 bases at J, with 4 bases in the middle. This CDR3 has 13 amino acids. Per germline, CDR1 DFQATT and CDR2 SNEGSKA (reference sequence). The CDR3 loop is CSARVDSNQPQHF. The DNA of the CDR3 is TGCAGTGCTAGAGTCGATAGCAATCAGCCCCAGCATTTT.

The rearrangement joins TRBV4-1 to TRBJ2-1, with 10 bases identical to TRBD2. The CDR3 sequence is 16 residues long. The V gene end was trimmed by 1 base and the J gene end by 7 bases; junction bases not matched to a gene: 7. Germline V gene sequence: CDR1 MGHRA, CDR2 YSYEKL. CDR3 loop: CASSQAGLAGANEQFF. CDR3 bases: TGCGCCAGCAGCCAAGCGGGGCTAGCGGGAGCTAATGAGCAGTTCTTC.

This clonotype was seen many times. V gene TRBV29-1 combines with J gene TRBJ1-1; D is perhaps TRBD1 (6 bases). CDR1 is SQVTM, CDR2 ANQGSEA, per germline. The V end lost 4 bases, the J end lost 2 bases, and 14 bases lay between the germline ends. The CDR3 is 14 amino acids. In nucleotides, the CDR3 is TGCAGCGTTGTCCTACAGGGACTCAACACTGAAGCTTTCTTT. As protein: CSVVLQGLNTEAFF.

The chain combines TRBV10-3 with TRBJ2-7; perhaps TRBD1 as D (6 bases). CDR1 and CDR2 (germline): ENHRY, SYGVKD. CDR3 length: 16 amino acids. Trimming stripped 6 bases from V and 5 bases from J, with 23 bases between. The CDR3: CAISYSETGSNNEQYF. The CDR3 DNA is TGTGCCATCAGCTATTCTGAGACAGGTTCGAACAACGAGCAGTACTTC.

This clonotype was picked up many times. This chain connects TRBV20-1 to TRBJ1-1; maybe TRBD1 (5 bases). The CDR3 totals 15 residues. Germline V gives CDR1 DFQATT, CDR2 SNEGSKA (reference sequence). The V end was cut by 3 bases, the J end by 3 bases, with 17 bases between. In DNA, the CDR3 is TGCAGTGCTAGCGGGGGGTCCAGGGTGGACACTGAAGCTTTCTTT. Encoded protein: CSASGGSRVDTEAFF.

V is TRBV12-3 or TRBV12-4 and J is TRBJ2-2, with D perhaps matching TRBD2 (5 bases). The V and J ends lost 7 bases and 1 base respectively, with 13 bases between them. The CDR3 has 15 amino acids. CDR3 DNA: TGTGCCAGCAAGAGGAGGTCATTGAACACCGGGGAGCTGTTTTTT. Translated, it gives CASKRRSLNTGELFF.

This clonotype was seen at least ten times. The V call is TRBV30, the J call TRBJ1-1; D remains ambiguous. Germline V gene sequence: CDR1 GTSNPN, CDR2 SVGIG (reference sequence). This CDR3 spans 12 amino acids. V was pared by 2 bases and J by 1 base, with 5 bases between. This CDR3 reads CAWSPANTEAFF. The DNA of the CDR3 is TGTGCCTGGAGTCCCGCGAACACTGAAGCTTTCTTT.

The table lists this clonotype with many counts. CDR3 nucleotide sequence: TGTGCCAGCAGTGAAGTAAGTGCGAAGGGGTGGGGCCCCTACAATGAGCAGTTCTTC. It is translated as CASSEVSAKGWGPYNEQFF. The V call is TRBV2, the J call TRBJ2-1; tentatively, D is TRBD1 (5 bases). The V end lost 1 base, the J end lost 2 bases, and 21 bases lay between the germline ends. Germline CDR1 is SNHLY and CDR2 is FYNNEI. The CDR3 covers 19 residues.

In this sample, this clonotype turned up many times. The rearrangement links TRBV2 to TRBJ2-1; no clear D gene. The CDR3 covers 12 residues. V lost 7 bases to trimming and J lost 3 bases, with 7 bases between them. Germline loops: CDR1 SNHLY, CDR2 FYNNEI. Here the CDR3 reads CASNGGYNEQFF. CDR3 in DNA: TGTGCCAGCAACGGCGGCTACAATGAGCAGTTCTTC.

This clonotype was observed at least ten times. The rearrangement links TRBV20-1 to TRBJ2-7, with TRBD2 matching 7 bases. This CDR3 has 17 residues. Trimming cost V 0 bases and J 2 bases; bases outside gene matches: 13. Germline loops: CDR1 DFQATT, CDR2 SNEGSKA (reference sequence). The CDR3 here is CSARDPARGSLAYEQYF. The CDR3 DNA follows: TGCAGTGCTAGAGATCCCGCTCGCGGGAGTTTGGCCTACGAGCAGTACTTC.

This chain uses TRBV19 with TRBJ1-5; D not certain. The CDR3 spans 15 residues. CDR1 LNHDA and CDR2 SQIVND come from the germline V gene (reference sequence). Between the trimmed V and J ends, which lost 0 bases and 0 bases, there was a span of 6 bases. CDR3: CASSIDPYSNQPQHF. CDR3 in DNA: TGTGCCAGTAGTATAGATCCGTATAGCAATCAGCCCCAGCATTTT.

This clonotype was found many times. The rearrangement uses TRBV19 and TRBJ1-2, with D unclear. CDR1 is LNHDA and CDR2 is SQIVND in the germline V gene (reference sequence). The germline V and J ends were trimmed by 4 bases and 7 bases, with 19 bases remaining between them. CDR3 length: 15 amino acids. The CDR3 DNA reads as TGTGCCAGTAGTACGACTCTCATTGGACTCAGTGGCTACACCTTC. Translation gives CASSTTLIGLSGYTF.

There are many counts of this clonotype. The V and J genes are TRBV14 and TRBJ2-7; 8 nucleotides agree with TRBD2. Germline V gives CDR1 SGHDN, CDR2 FVKESK. This CDR3 contains 15 residues. V was clipped by 3 bases and J by 3 bases; unmatched bases: 7. CDR3 nucleotide sequence: TGTGCCAGCAGCCACGGAGCGGGGGTGAACTACGAGCAGTACTTC. This encodes CASSHGAGVNYEQYF.

In its sample, this clonotype was seen many times. The V call is TRBV3-1, the J call TRBJ1-6; 7 positions agree with TRBD1. V was pared by 4 bases and J by 7 bases, with 4 bases of the junction left unmatched. CDR1 and CDR2 from the germline V gene are LGHDT and YNNKEL (reference sequence). The CDR3 runs 14 residues. In nucleotides, the CDR3 is TGTGCCAGCAGCCCACCGGGACAGAATTCACCCCTCCACTTT. Protein: CASSPPGQNSPLHF.

This clonotype was recorded many times. The chain couples TRBV29-1 to TRBJ2-7; 8 nucleotides align to TRBD2. The V and J ends lost 0 bases and 2 bases, in that order; junction bases with no gene match: 6. The CDR3 covers 15 residues. The germline CDR1 and CDR2 sequences are SQVTM and ANQGSEA. The CDR3 DNA reads as TGCAGCGTTGAAGATCCAACGGGAGGGCCCTACGAGCAGTACTTC. Residues: CSVEDPTGGPYEQYF.

This clonotype was recorded at least ten times. The chain employs TRBV3-1 and TRBJ1-1; a possible D gene is TRBD1 (6 bases). Trimming removed 1 base from V and 4 bases from J, with 10 bases in between. Germline CDR1 and CDR2: LGHDT and YNNKEL (reference sequence). The CDR3 loop spans 14 amino acids. In DNA, the CDR3 is TGTGCCAGCAGCCAAGCAGGGGCTGTCACTGAAGCTTTCTTT. The encoded protein is CASSQAGAVTEAFF.

This clonotype was recorded at least ten times. The rearrangement links TRBV27 to TRBJ1-5, with TRBD1 matching 8 bases. Trimming at V came to 5 bases and at J to 8 bases, leaving 5 bases not matched to a gene. Germline loops: CDR1 MNHEY, CDR2 SMNVEV (reference sequence). CDR3 length equals 13 residues. CDR3 in amino acids: CASSLTGGKPQHF. For the CDR3, the DNA is TGTGCCAGCAGTCTTACAGGGGGAAAGCCCCAGCATTTT.

This chain joins TRBV5-1 and TRBJ1-2; the D is unclear. V shed 2 bases and J shed 6 bases, with 8 bases lying between them. Germline values: CDR1 SGHRS, CDR2 YFSETQ. The CDR3 sequence is 12 residues long. Here the CDR3 DNA reads TGCGCCAGCAGCTTAAACAGCAATGGCTACACCTTC. Amino acid sequence: CASSLNSNGYTF.

The V and J genes are TRBV7-9 and TRBJ2-7; TRBD2 agrees at 7 bases. CDR1 is SEHNR, CDR2 FQNEAQ, per germline (reference sequence). Unmatched junction bases numbered 4, after V lost 3 bases and J lost 2 bases. This CDR3 is 14 amino acids long. Written as DNA, the CDR3 is TGTGCCAGCAGCTTTTGGCGGGAGCCCTACGAGCAGTACTTC. Encoded protein: CASSFWREPYEQYF.

The rearrangement joins TRBV6-6 to TRBJ2-5; D call uncertain. CDR1 MNHNY and CDR2 SVGAGI come from the germline V gene (reference sequence). The CDR3 is made up of 16 amino acids. Trimming removed 0 bases from V and 3 bases from J, with 14 bases in between. CDR3 sequence reads: CASSYSIVGLEETQYF. The CDR3 coding sequence is TGTGCCAGCAGTTACTCGATTGTAGGATTAGAAGAGACCCAGTACTTC.

At least ten counts were recorded for this clonotype. The chain combines TRBV9 with TRBJ2-7; possibly TRBD1 or TRBD2 for D (6 bases each). This CDR3 region has 14 residues. Germline assignment: CDR1 SGDLS and CDR2 YYNGEE. Between the trimmed V and J ends, which lost 0 bases and 5 bases, there was a span of 12 bases. The CDR3 nucleotides are TGTGCCAGCAGCGTAGGGCAGGGGAGGAACGAGCAGTACTTC. Amino acid sequence: CASSVGQGRNEQYF.